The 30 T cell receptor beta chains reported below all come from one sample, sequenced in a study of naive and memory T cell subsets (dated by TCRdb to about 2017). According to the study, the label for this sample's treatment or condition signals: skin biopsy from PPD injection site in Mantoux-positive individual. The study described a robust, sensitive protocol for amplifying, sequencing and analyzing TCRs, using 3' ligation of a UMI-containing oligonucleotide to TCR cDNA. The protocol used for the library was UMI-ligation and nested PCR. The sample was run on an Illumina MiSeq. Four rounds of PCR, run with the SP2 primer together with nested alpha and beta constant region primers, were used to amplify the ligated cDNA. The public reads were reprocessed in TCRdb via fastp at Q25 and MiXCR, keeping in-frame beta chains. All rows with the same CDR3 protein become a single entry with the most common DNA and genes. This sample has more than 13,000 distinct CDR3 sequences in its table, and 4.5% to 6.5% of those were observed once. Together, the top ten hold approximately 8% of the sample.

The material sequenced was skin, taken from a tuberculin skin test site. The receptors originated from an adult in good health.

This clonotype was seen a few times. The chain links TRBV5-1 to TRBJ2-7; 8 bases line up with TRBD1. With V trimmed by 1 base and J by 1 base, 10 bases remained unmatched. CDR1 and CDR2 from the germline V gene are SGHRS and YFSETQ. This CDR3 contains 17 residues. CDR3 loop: CASSLPHSGGWSYEQYF. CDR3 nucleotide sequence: TGCGCCAGCAGCTTGCCCCACTCAGGGGGCTGGTCCTACGAGCAGTACTTC.

CDR3 amino acids: CASSLEGPRTEAFF. DNA of the CDR3: TGCGCCAGCAGCTTGGAAGGACCCCGCACTGAAGCTTTCTTT. This chain joins TRBV5-1 and TRBJ1-1; no definite D call. This CDR3 has 14 residues. Trimming stripped 0 bases from V and 4 bases from J, with 10 bases between. Germline CDR1 SGHRS, CDR2 YFSETQ.

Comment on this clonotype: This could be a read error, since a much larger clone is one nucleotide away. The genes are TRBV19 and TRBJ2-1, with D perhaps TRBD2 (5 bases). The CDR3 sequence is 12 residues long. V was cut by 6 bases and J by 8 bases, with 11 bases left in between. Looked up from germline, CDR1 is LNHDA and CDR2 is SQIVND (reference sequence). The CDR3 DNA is TGTGCCAGTAGCAGGAGGAGTGATGAGCAGTTCTTC. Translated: CASSRRSDEQFF. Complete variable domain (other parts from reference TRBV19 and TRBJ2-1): DGGITQSPKYLFRKEGQNVTLSCEQNLNHDAMYWYRQDPGQGLRLIYYSQIVNDFQKGDIAEGYSVSREKKESFPLTVTSAQKNPTAFYLCASSRRSDEQFFGPGTRLTVL.

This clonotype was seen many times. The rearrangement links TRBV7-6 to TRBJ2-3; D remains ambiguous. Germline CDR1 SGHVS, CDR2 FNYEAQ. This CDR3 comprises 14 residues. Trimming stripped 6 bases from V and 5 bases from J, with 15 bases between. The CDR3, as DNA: TGTGCCAGCAGAGACGGACGCTACGAAGATACGCAGTATTTT. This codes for CASRDGRYEDTQYF.

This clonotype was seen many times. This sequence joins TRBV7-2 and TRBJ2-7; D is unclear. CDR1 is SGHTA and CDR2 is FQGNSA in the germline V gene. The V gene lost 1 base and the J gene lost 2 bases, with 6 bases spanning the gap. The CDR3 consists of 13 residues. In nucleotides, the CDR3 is TGTGCCAGCAGCTTAGGACGGACCTACGAGCAGTACTTC. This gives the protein CASSLGRTYEQYF.

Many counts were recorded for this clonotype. CDR3 sequence: CASSFALGAGELFF. In DNA form, the CDR3 reads TGTGCCAGCAGCTTCGCCCTTGGCGCCGGGGAGCTGTTTTTT. The rearrangement joins TRBV5-6 to TRBJ2-2; no clear D gene. Looked up from germline, CDR1 is SGHDT and CDR2 is YYEEEE. The length of the CDR3 is 14 residues. V gave up 2 bases and J gave up 6 bases, with 11 bases separating them.

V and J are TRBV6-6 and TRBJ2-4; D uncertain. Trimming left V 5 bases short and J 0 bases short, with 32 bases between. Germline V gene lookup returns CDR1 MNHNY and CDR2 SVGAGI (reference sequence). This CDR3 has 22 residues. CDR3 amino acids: CASSKLEVARIPGVLAKNIQYF. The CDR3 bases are TGTGCCAGCAGTAAACTTGAAGTAGCCAGGATCCCCGGAGTTCTAGCCAAAAACATTCAGTACTTC.

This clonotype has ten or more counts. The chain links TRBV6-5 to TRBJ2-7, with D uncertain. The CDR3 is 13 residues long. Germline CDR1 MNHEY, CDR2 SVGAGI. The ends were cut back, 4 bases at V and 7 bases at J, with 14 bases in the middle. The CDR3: CASSFWQLGEQYF. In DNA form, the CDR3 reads TGTGCCAGCAGTTTCTGGCAGCTTGGAGAGCAGTACTTC.

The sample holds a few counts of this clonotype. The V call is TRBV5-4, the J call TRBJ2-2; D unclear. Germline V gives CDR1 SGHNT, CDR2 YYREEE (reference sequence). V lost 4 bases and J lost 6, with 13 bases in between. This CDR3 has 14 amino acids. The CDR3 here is CASSLDTSAGELFF. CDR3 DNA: TGTGCCAGCAGCCTCGACACGAGCGCCGGGGAGCTGTTTTTT.

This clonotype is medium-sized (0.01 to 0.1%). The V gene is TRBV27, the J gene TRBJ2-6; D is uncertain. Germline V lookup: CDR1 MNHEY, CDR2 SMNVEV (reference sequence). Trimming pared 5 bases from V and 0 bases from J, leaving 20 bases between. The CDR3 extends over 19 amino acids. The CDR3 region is CASSKGRVRPSSGANVLTF. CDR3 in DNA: TGTGCCAGCAGTAAGGGTAGGGTCAGACCCTCCTCTGGGGCCAACGTCCTGACTTTC.

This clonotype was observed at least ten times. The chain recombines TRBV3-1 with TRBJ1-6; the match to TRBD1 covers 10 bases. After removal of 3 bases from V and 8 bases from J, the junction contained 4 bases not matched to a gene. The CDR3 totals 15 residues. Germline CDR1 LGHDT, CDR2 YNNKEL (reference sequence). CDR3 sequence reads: CASSHQDRGDSPLHF. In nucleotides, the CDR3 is TGTGCCAGCAGCCACCAGGACAGGGGGGATTCACCCCTCCACTTT.

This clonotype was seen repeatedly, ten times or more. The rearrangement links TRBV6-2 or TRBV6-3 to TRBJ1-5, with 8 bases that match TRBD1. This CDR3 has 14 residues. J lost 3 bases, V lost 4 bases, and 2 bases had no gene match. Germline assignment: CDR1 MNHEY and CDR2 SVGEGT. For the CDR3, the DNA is TGTGCCAGCAGTTGGACAGGGTTCAATCAGCCCCAGCATTTT. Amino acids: CASSWTGFNQPQHF.

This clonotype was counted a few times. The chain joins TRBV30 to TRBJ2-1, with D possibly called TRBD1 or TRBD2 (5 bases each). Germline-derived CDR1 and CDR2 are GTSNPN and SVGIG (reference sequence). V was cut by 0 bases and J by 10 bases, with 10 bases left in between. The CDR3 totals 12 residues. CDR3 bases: TGTGCCTGGAGTGTACTCGAGGGGGAGCAGTTCTTC. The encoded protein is CAWSVLEGEQFF.

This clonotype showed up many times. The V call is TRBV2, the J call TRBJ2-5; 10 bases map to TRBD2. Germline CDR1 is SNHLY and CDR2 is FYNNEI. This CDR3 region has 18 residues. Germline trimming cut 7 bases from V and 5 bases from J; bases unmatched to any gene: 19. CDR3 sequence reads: CASKPAWSERGGLETQYF. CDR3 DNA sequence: TGTGCCAGCAAGCCCGCCTGGAGTGAGCGGGGGGGCCTGGAGACCCAGTACTTC.

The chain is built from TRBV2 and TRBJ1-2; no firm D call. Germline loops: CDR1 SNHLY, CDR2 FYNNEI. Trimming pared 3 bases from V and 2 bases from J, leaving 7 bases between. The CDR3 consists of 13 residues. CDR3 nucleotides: TGTGCCAGCAGTGACGAGGGCAACTATGGCTACACCTTC. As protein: CASSDEGNYGYTF.

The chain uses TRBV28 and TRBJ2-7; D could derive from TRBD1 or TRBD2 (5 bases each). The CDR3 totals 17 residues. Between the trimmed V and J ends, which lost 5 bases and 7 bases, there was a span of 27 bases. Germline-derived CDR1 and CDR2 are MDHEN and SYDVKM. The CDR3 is CASSPFLWGPAAREQYF. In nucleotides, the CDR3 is TGTGCCAGCAGTCCATTTCTATGGGGACCTGCGGCGCGGGAGCAGTACTTC.

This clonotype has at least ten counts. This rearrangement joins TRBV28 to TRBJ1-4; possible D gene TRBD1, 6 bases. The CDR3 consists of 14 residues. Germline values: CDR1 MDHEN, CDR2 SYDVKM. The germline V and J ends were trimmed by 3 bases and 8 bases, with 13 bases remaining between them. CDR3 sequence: CASSLYRVQEKLFF. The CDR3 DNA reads TGTGCCAGCAGTTTGTACAGGGTCCAGGAAAAACTGTTTTTT.

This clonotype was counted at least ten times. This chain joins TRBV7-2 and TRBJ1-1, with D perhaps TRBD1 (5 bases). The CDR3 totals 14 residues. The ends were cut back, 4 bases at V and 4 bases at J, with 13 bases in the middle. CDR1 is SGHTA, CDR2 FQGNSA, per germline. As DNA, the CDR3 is TGTGCCAGCAGCTATTATCTCGGGGGCACTGAAGCTTTCTTT. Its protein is CASSYYLGGTEAFF. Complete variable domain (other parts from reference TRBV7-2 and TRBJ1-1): GAGVSQSPSNKVTEKGKDVELRCDPISGHTALYWYRQSLGQGLEFLIYFQGNSAPDKSGLPSDRFSAERTGGSVSTLTIQRTQQEDSAVYLCASSYYLGGTEAFFGQGTRLTVV.

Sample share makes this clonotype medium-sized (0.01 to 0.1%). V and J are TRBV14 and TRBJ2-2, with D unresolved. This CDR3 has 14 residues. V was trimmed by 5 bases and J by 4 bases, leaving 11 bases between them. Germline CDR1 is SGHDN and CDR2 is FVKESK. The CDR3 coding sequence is TGTGCCAGCAGCGGTTACGGCGGCACCGGGGAGCTGTTTTTT. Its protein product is CASSGYGGTGELFF. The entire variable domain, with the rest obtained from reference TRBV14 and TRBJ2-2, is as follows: EAGVTQFPSHSVIEKGQTVTLRCDPISGHDNLYWYRRVMGKEIKFLLHFVKESKQDESGMPNNRFLAERTGGTYSTLKVQPAELEDSGVYFCASSGYGGTGELFFGEGSRLTVL.

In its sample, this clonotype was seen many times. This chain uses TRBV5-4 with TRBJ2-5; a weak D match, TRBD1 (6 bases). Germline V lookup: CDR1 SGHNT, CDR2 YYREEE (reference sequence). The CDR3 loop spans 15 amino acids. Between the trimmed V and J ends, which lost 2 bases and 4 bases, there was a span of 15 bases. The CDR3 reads CASSLHTGLGETQYF. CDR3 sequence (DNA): TGTGCCAGCAGCTTACATACAGGGTTAGGAGAGACCCAGTACTTC. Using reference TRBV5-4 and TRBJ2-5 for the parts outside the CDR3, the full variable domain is ETGVTQSPTHLIKTRGQQVTLRCSSQSGHNTVSWYQQALGQGPQFIFQYYREEENGRGNFPPRFSGLQFPNYSSELNVNALELDDSALYLCASSLHTGLGETQYFGPGTRLLVL.

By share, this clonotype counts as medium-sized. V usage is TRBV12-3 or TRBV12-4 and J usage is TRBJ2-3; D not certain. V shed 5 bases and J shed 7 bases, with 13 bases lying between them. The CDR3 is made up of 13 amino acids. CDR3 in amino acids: CASSPRPPHTQYF. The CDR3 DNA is TGTGCCAGCAGTCCCCGACCCCCACATACGCAGTATTTT.

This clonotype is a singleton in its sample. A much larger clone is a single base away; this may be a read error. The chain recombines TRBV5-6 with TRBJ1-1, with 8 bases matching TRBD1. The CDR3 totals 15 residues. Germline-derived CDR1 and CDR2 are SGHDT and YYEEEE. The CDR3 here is CASSEATGDPTKAFF. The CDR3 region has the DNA TGTGCCAGCAGCGAGGCGACAGGGGATCCCACTAAAGCTTTCTTT.

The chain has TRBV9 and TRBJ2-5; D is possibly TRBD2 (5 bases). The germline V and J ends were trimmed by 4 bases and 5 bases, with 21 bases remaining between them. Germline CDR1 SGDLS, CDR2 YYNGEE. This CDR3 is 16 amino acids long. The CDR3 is CASSLRWEKKSETQYF. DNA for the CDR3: TGTGCCAGCAGCTTACGATGGGAGAAAAAATCGGAGACCCAGTACTTC.

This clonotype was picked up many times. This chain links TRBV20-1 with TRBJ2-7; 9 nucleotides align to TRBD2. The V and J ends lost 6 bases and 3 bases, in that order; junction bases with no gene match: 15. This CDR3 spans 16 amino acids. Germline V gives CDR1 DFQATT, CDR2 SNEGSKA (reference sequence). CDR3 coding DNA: TGCAGTGCGCTTCTAGCGGGGAAATCTCTGGGCTACGAGCAGTACTTC. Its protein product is CSALLAGKSLGYEQYF.

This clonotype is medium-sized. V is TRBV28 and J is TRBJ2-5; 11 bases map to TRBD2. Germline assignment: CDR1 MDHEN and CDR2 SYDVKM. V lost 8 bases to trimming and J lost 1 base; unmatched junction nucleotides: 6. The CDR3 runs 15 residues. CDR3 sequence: CASGTSGGVQETQYF. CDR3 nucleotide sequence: TGTGCCAGCGGAACTAGCGGGGGAGTCCAAGAGACCCAGTACTTC.

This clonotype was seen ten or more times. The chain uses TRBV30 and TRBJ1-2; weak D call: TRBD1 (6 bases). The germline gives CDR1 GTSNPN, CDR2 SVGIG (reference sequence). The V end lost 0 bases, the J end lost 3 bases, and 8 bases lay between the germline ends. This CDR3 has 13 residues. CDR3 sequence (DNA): TGTGCCTGGAGTGTAGGGGGTTACTATGGCTACACCTTC. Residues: CAWSVGGYYGYTF.

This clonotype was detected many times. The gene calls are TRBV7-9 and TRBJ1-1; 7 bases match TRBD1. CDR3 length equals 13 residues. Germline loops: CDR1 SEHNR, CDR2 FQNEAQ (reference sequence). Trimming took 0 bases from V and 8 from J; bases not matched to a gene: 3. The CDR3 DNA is TGTGCCAGCAGCTTAGCCTGGACAGGAGAAGCTTTCTTT. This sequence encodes CASSLAWTGEAFF. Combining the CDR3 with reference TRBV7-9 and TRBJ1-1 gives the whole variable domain DTGVSQNPRHKITKRGQNVTFRCDPISEHNRLYWYRQTLGQGPEFLTYFQNEAQLEKSRLLSDRFSAERPKGSFSTLEIQRTEQGDSAMYLCASSLAWTGEAFFGQGTRLTVV.

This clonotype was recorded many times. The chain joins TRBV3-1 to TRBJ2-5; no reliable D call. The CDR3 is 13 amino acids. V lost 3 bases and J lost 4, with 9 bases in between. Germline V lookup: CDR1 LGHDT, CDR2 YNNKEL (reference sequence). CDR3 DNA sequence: TGTGCCAGCAGCCACTATTCGAGAGAGACCCAGTACTTC. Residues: CASSHYSRETQYF.

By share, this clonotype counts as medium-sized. The CDR3 region has the DNA TGTGCCAGCAGCTTAAGTATCGGGCGGGGGCGGGCAGATACGCAGTATTTT. The encoded protein is CASSLSIGRGRADTQYF. This sequence joins TRBV7-2 and TRBJ2-3; D might be TRBD2 (7 bases). The germline V gene encodes CDR1 SGHTA and CDR2 FQGNSA. This CDR3 is built from 17 residues. Deletions cut 2 bases from V and 4 bases from J, with 19 bases between.

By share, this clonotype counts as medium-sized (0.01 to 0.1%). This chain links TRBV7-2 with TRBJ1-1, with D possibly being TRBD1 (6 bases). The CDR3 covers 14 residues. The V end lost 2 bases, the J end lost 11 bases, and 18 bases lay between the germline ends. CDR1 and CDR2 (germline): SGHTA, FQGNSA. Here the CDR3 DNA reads TGTGCCAGCAGCTTACAAAGTTCGGGGGCGCGGGCTTTCTTT. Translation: CASSLQSSGARAFF.